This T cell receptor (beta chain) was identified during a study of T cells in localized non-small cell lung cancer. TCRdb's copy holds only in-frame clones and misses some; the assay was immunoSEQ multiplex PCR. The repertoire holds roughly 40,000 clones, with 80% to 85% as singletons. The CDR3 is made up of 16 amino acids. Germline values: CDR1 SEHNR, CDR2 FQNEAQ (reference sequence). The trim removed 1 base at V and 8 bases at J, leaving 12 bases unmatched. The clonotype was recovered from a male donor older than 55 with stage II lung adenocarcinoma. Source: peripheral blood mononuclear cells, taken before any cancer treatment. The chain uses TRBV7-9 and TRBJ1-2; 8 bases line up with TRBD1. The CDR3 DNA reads TGTGCCAGCAGCTTAGGTCTAGTAAGGACAGGGAGCGGCTACACCTTC. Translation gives CASSLGLVRTGSGYTF.